The rows below give T cell receptor beta chains drawn from one sample of a study of response to subunit inactivated influenza vaccine. TCRdb analysed the RT-PCR reads with MiXCR anew, one entry per CDR3 protein. The sample has about 700,000 distinct CDR3 sequences; 14% are singletons. The specimen comprised PBMCs from blood, sampled approximately 15 days before vaccination. The receptor set was obtained from a man aged 50 or older who received an inactivated influenza vaccine. CDR3s include the opening cysteine and the closing phenylalanine or tryptophan. The D gene is left open where the match is weak. Some rows mark clone size as missing; the rest say once, few, many or name a class of expanded clone.

length	D	V	size	J	CDR3	DNA
14	-	TRBV18	-	TRBJ2-2	CASSRASETGELFF	TGTGCCAGCTCAAGGGCTAGCGAGACCGGGGAGCTGTTTTTT
17	-	TRBV10-3	few	TRBJ2-7	CAISVILVEGLPYEQYF	TGTGCCATCAGTGTAATATTAGTTGAGGGGCTGCCCTACGAGCAGTACTTC
14	TRBD1	TRBV6-2/TRBV6-3	few	TRBJ2-3	CASTDRDSTDTQYF	TGTGCCAGCACAGACAGGGACAGCACAGATACGCAGTATTTT
14	TRBD2	TRBV20-1	few	TRBJ2-7	CSATGLATTYEQYF	TGCAGTGCCACGGGACTAGCGACCACCTACGAGCAGTACTTC
14	-	TRBV20-1	few	TRBJ2-1	CSARGEGPYNEQFF	TGCAGTGCCAGGGGGGAGGGCCCCTACAATGAGCAGTTCTTC
14	TRBD2	TRBV20-1	-	TRBJ2-7	CSARPGLAGYEQYF	TGCAGTGCTAGACCGGGACTAGCGGGATACGAGCAGTACTTC
14	-	TRBV6-7	many	TRBJ2-7	CASNTDSQSYEQYF	TGTGCCAGCAATACCGACAGCCAATCCTACGAGCAGTACTTC
16	-	TRBV6-2/TRBV6-3	-	TRBJ2-7	CASRTTRGPGVYEQYF	TGTGCCAGCAGGACGACGAGGGGGCCGGGGGTATACGAGCAGTACTTC
14	TRBD1	TRBV12-3/TRBV12-4	-	TRBJ1-1	CASSRPEGASEAFF	TGTGCCAGCAGTCGACCAGAGGGGGCATCTGAAGCTTTCTTT
14	-	TRBV21-1	few	TRBJ2-1	CASSKRIEGNEQFF	TGTGCCAGCAGCAAGCGAATCGAGGGCAATGAGCAGTTCTTC
13	-	TRBV20-1	few	TRBJ1-2	CSARVPGYYGYTF	TGCAGTGCTAGAGTCCCAGGTTATTATGGCTACACCTTC
12	-	TRBV11-2	-	TRBJ2-7	CASSHGGLEQYF	TGTGCCAGCAGCCACGGGGGGCTGGAGCAGTACTTC
14	-	TRBV29-1	-	TRBJ1-2	CSVTTATGAYGYTF	TGCAGCGTGACCACAGCGACCGGGGCCTATGGCTACACCTTC
11	-	TRBV7-9	many	TRBJ2-1	CASSLQREQFF	TGTGCCAGCAGCTTACAGCGAGAGCAGTTCTTC
15	TRBD1	TRBV4-2	many	TRBJ2-5	CASSRGGQPQETQYF	TGTGCCAGCAGCCGAGGGGGACAGCCACAAGAGACCCAGTACTTC
14	-	TRBV20-1	few	TRBJ1-2	CSAVDRGRIEGYTF	TGCAGTGCTGTTGACCGTGGAAGGATTGAAGGCTACACCTTC
16	-	TRBV4-3	-	TRBJ2-5	CASSQDYRDSGETQYF	TGCGCCAGCAGCCAAGATTATAGGGATTCCGGAGAGACCCAGTACTTC
15	TRBD1	TRBV12-3/TRBV12-4	-	TRBJ2-7	CASSERQGISYEQYF	TGTGCCAGCAGTGAACGACAGGGTATCTCCTACGAGCAGTACTTC
17	TRBD2	TRBV23-1	once	TRBJ2-7	CASSQSELAGDSYEQYF	TGCGCCAGCAGTCAATCGGAACTAGCGGGTGACTCCTACGAGCAGTACTTC
15	-	TRBV7-2	-	TRBJ2-1	CASSPDSFSYNEQFF	TGTGCCAGCAGCCCAGACTCCTTCTCCTACAATGAGCAGTTCTTC
14	-	TRBV20-1	-	TRBJ1-1	CSARLQGMNTEAFF	TGCAGTGCTAGGTTACAGGGCATGAACACTGAAGCTTTCTTT
14	-	TRBV12-3/TRBV12-4	few	TRBJ2-4	CASTEGPNKNIQYF	TGTGCCAGCACCGAGGGACCCAACAAAAACATTCAGTACTTC
15	-	TRBV9	-	TRBJ2-2	CASNAEPRNTGELFF	TGTGCCAGCAACGCGGAACCACGGAACACCGGGGAGCTGTTTTTT
13	-	TRBV12-3/TRBV12-4	many	TRBJ2-7	CASSLTDSYEQYF	TGCGCCAGCAGCTTGACAGACTCCTACGAGCAGTACTTC
16	-	TRBV20-1	-	TRBJ2-2	CSAPRGGRGNTGELFF	TGCAGTGCCCCCAGAGGGGGGAGAGGGAACACCGGGGAGCTGTTTTTT
17	-	TRBV10-3	-	TRBJ2-7	CAISESGLEDRNYEQYF	TGTGCCATCAGTGAGTCAGGCTTAGAGGACAGAAATTACGAGCAGTACTTC
17	TRBD2	TRBV5-1	many	TRBJ2-2	CASSVTGTRKDTGELFF	TGCGCCAGCAGCGTAACCGGGACTAGGAAAGACACCGGGGAGCTGTTTTTT
17	-	TRBV11-3	-	TRBJ2-7	CASSGPARRFDNYEQYF	TGTGCCAGCAGCGGACCAGCGAGGCGTTTTGATAACTACGAGCAGTACTTC
17	-	TRBV5-1	few	TRBJ1-3	CASSLGLGAHSGNTIYF	TGCGCCAGCAGCTTGGGTTTGGGGGCCCACTCTGGAAACACCATATATTTT
18	-	TRBV10-3	few	TRBJ2-1	CAISELGADGGSYNEQFF	TGTGCCATCAGTGAGTTGGGGGCGGACGGAGGCTCCTACAATGAGCAGTTCTTC
21	TRBD2	TRBV11-2	-	TRBJ2-3	CASSLDRWTAPGLAGADTQYF	TGTGCCAGCAGCTTAGATCGTTGGACAGCTCCGGGACTAGCGGGAGCCGATACGCAGTATTTT
16	-	TRBV19	few	TRBJ2-3	CASSSPTGLSTDTQYF	TGTGCCAGTAGTTCCCCGACCGGGCTAAGCACAGATACGCAGTATTTT
13	-	TRBV30	-	TRBJ2-7	CAWSVSYSYEQYF	TGTGCCTGGAGTGTCAGTTACTCCTACGAGCAGTACTTC
14	-	TRBV20-1	few	TRBJ2-5	CSANPQIVQETQYF	TGCAGTGCAAATCCACAAATTGTCCAAGAGACCCAGTACTTC
17	TRBD2	TRBV7-6	-	TRBJ2-7	CASSLADQRGGNYEQYF	TGTGCCAGCAGCTTAGCGGACCAGCGGGGGGGGAACTACGAGCAGTACTTC
15	-	TRBV18	once	TRBJ1-1	CASSPGHGGNTEAFF	TGTGCCAGCTCACCGGGACATGGGGGGAACACTGAAGCTTTCTTT
13	-	TRBV6-2/TRBV6-3	-	TRBJ1-4	CASSRAINEKLFF	TGTGCCAGCAGTAGGGCCATTAATGAAAAACTGTTTTTT
14	-	TRBV13	-	TRBJ1-2	CASSSPGQGGSYTF	TGTGCCAGCAGCTCTCCCGGGCAGGGTGGCAGCTACACCTTC
17	-	TRBV29-1	-	TRBJ2-6	CSVEDYSGLSGANVLTF	TGCAGCGTTGAAGATTACTCAGGACTATCTGGGGCCAACGTCCTGACTTTC
14	-	TRBV11-2	-	TRBJ2-5	CASSQGPLQETQYF	TGTGCCAGCAGCCAAGGACCGTTGCAAGAGACCCAGTACTTC
12	-	TRBV20-1	few	TRBJ2-3	CSANRATDTQYF	TGCAGTGCTAACCGGGCCACAGATACGCAGTATTTT
17	TRBD1	TRBV5-6	few	TRBJ2-2	CASSFLGTDPSTGELFF	TGTGCCAGCAGCTTCCTCGGGACAGATCCTTCCACCGGGGAGCTGTTTTTT
16	TRBD1	TRBV12-3/TRBV12-4	few	TRBJ2-7	CASRAPRGQGNYEQYF	TGTGCCAGCAGAGCCCCCCGGGGACAGGGGAATTACGAGCAGTACTTC
13	-	TRBV19	many	TRBJ1-1	CASSIGLGRGAFF	TGTGCCAGTAGTATAGGACTCGGGAGGGGAGCTTTCTTT
15	TRBD2	TRBV12-3/TRBV12-4	many	TRBJ2-1	CASRTGTSGHNEQFF	TGTGCCAGCAGGACCGGGACTAGCGGGCACAATGAGCAGTTCTTC
15	-	TRBV12-3/TRBV12-4	few	TRBJ2-3	CASSPDRLRTDTQYF	TGTGCCAGCAGTCCCGACCGTTTGCGCACAGATACGCAGTATTTT
15	-	TRBV4-1	few	TRBJ1-3	CASSQTDVSGNTIYF	TGCGCCAGCAGCCAGACCGACGTCTCTGGAAACACCATATATTTT
15	TRBD1	TRBV18	few	TRBJ2-7	CASSPPDREVYEQYF	TGTGCCAGCTCACCACCGGACAGGGAAGTTTACGAGCAGTACTTC
17	-	TRBV4-1	-	TRBJ1-2	CASSRSPDRTSNYGYTF	TGCGCCAGCAGCCGCTCGCCCGATCGTACCTCTAACTATGGCTACACCTTC
14	-	TRBV4-1	few	TRBJ2-2	CASSRILGTGELFF	TGCGCCAGCAGCCGGATCCTAGGGACCGGGGAGCTGTTTTTT
13	TRBD1	TRBV29-1	-	TRBJ2-5	CSDMDRAGETQYF	TGCAGCGACATGGACAGGGCAGGAGAGACCCAGTACTTC
14	-	TRBV5-1	-	TRBJ2-6	CASSPGFGANVLTF	TGCGCCAGCAGCCCCGGCTTTGGGGCCAACGTCCTGACTTTC
17	-	TRBV2	-	TRBJ2-1	CASSETSLRTSYNEQFF	TGTGCCAGCAGTGAAACCTCTCTGCGGACATCCTACAATGAGCAGTTCTTC